This TCR beta chain stems from a study of blood T cells in healthy people across ages. Overall study results and limits: Estimated diversity across one million T cells was deemed an underestimate.

A second PCR, run for 7 to 11 cycles, used a sample-barcoded 5' primer plus a J-beta primer mix. Using its own MiXCR run on the 5' RACE reads, TCRdb lists one record per CDR3 protein. The sample contains 780,000 or so distinct CDR3 sequences, 45% to 70% of which appear only once. Regarding this clonotype: Its antigen remains unknown.

This CDR3 is 14 amino acids long. V lost 8 bases, J lost 4 bases, and 15 bases lay in between. Germline V gene lookup returns CDR1 SEHNR and CDR2 FQNEAQ (reference sequence). The sequencing sample was made of blood. V usage is TRBV7-9 and J usage is TRBJ2-1; D tentatively reads TRBD1 or TRBD2 (6 bases each). The TCR originated in a man between 40 and 49 years old in good health. The CDR3 here is CASGPGAAYNEQFF. The CDR3 DNA sequence: TGTGCCAGCGGGCCGGGGGCAGCATACAATGAGCAGTTCTTC. The complete variable domain, with remaining parts taken from reference TRBV7-9 and TRBJ2-1, reads DTGVSQNPRHKITKRGQNVTFRCDPISEHNRLYWYRQTLGQGPEFLTYFQNEAQLEKSRLLSDRFSAERPKGSFSTLEIQRTEQGDSAMYLCASGPGAAYNEQFFGPGTRLTVL.